The TCR beta chain described here comes from a study of blood T cell repertoires in COVID-19. On the study more broadly: Samples of COVID-19 (acute and convalescent) were obtained from the United States, Italy and Spain. Sample material is recorded as cDNA or gDNA derived from T cells, B-cell-depleted T cells, or PBMCs.

Germline V gene sequence: CDR1 SSHAT, CDR2 FNYEAQ (reference sequence). The CDR3 is 15 amino acids. J lost 7 bases, V lost 5 bases, and 10 bases had no gene match. Authors' methods: Estimates of nucleated cell counts were drawn from the amplification of reference gene primers. Libraries were prepared by immunoSEQ multiplex PCR; TCRdb keeps only in-frame clonotypes and omits some of them. V, J and clone size reflect that table, while D and trimming were determined from the DNA. The table has roughly 360,000 clones, around 87% seen once. Which cohort a participant joined came from the clinical history participants gave.

Sequenced sample: PBMCs or T cells enriched from blood (not recorded which). The V call is TRBV7-7, the J call TRBJ2-5; 10 bases are a match to TRBD1. The sequence was collected from a woman aged 30 to 39 with acute COVID-19. The CDR3 loop reads CASSPGQGDIGTQYF. The CDR3 DNA is TGTGCCAGCAGCCCAGGACAGGGGGATATTGGGACCCAGTACTTC.